This TCR beta chain was captured in a study of T cells in localized non-small cell lung cancer. Study-level findings and limits: Adjacent lung was found to contain a median about 50 of the top 100 tumor clones. Because researchers sequenced only one region of the tumor, heterogeneity is still possible.

Generated by immunoSEQ multiplex PCR, the TCRdb table keeps only in-frame clones and is missing some. This table has fewer than 30,000 clones, 88% appearing once. Germline V gene lookup returns CDR1 SEHNR and CDR2 FQNEAQ (reference sequence). V was trimmed by 0 bases and J by 6 bases, leaving 6 bases between them. There are 13 residues in the CDR3. Comment on this clone: Its cognate antigen is unknown.

The sequencing here drew on peripheral blood, taken before any cancer treatment. The source is a female donor aged 60 or older with stage II squamous cell lung carcinoma. This sequence joins TRBV7-9 and TRBJ2-1, with unresolved D. For the CDR3, the DNA is TGTGCCAGCAGCTTAGCCGCAGTCAATGAGCAGTTCTTC. This codes for CASSLAAVNEQFF.